This entry concerns a single T cell receptor beta chain. Cohort 3 recovered donors had two negative PCRs, clearance, or symptom resolution. Assay used: immunoSEQ multiplex PCR; TCRdb lists only in-frame clones, some missing. There are approximately 300,000 clones in the sample; more than 85% occur only once, and about a fifth lies in the top ten. Trimming took 3 bases from V and 3 from J; bases not matched to a gene: 4. This CDR3 is 14 amino acids long. The V gene's germline CDR1 is SGDLS and CDR2 YYNGEE. This record belongs to a study of blood T cell repertoires in COVID-19. The specimen was PBMCs or T cells enriched from blood (not recorded which). This TCR was recovered from a young woman who had recovered from COVID-19. The rearrangement links TRBV9 to TRBJ2-7, with 9 bases identical to TRBD1. The CDR3 loop is CASSEGGQGYEQYF. CDR3 DNA: TGTGCCAGCAGCGAGGGGGGACAGGGCTACGAGCAGTACTTC.